Below, one T cell receptor beta chain is given with its context. Its antigen is unidentified. The data stem from a study of shared clonotypes between healthy human individuals. Study conclusions and caveats: Generally, estimated richness proved larger in naive subsets than it did in memory subsets.

Profiling relied on immunoSEQ multiplex PCR, and the TCRdb table lists in-frame clones only, not all of them. The sample has roughly 2 million clones, almost 96% seen once. None of the donors, who were healthy HIV-negative adults, had recently had acute infections or vaccinations. Trimming cost V 5 bases and J 7 bases; bases outside gene matches: 7. CDR3 length equals 14 residues. CDR1 is MGHRA and CDR2 is YSYEKL in the germline V gene. The material sequenced was naive CD4+ T cells sorted from blood. Documented subset: CD45RA+ positively selected. This rearrangement joins TRBV4-1 to TRBJ2-3, with 9 bases matching TRBD1. This receptor was obtained from a man between 18 and 29 years old in good health. The CDR3, as DNA: TGCGCCAGCAGCGACCACAGGGGGCAAAATACGCAGTATTTT. Its protein is CASSDHRGQNTQYF.